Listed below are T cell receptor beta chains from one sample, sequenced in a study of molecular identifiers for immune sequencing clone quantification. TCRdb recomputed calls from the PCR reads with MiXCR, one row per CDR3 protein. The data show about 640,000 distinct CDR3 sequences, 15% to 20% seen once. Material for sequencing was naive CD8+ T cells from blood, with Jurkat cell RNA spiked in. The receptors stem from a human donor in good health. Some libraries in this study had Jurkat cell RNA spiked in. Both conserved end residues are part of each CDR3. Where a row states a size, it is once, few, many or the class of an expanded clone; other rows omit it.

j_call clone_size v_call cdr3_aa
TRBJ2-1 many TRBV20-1 CSARSSGVTLGGGEQFF
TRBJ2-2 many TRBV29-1 CSVEATNTGELFF
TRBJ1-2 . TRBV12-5 CASGPLGTGPPRGYTF
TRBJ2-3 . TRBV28 CASSLGRGTGSDTQYF
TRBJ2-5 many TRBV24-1 CATSGQKDQETQYF
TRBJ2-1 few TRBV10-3 CAISESYVNEQFF
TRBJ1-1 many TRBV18 CASSLSMGENTEAFF
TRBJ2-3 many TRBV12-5 CASGTGTTSTDTQYF
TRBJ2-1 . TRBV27 CASTQTKGLVNEQFF
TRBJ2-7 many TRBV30 CAWSVHYEQYF
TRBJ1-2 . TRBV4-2 CASSLSRTGGNYGYTF
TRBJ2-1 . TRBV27 CASRPGLAINEQSF
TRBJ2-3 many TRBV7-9 CASSQGSRTDTQYF
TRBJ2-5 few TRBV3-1 CASSQEDWYQETQYF
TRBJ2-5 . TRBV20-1 CSTRDRRGQETQYF
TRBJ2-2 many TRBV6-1 CASSEFQARSGELFF
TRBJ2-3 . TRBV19 CASSLLAGESITSTDTQYF
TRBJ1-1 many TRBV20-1 CSARSEDAEAFF
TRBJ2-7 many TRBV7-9 CAGEGRESYEQYF
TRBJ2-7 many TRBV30 CAWTPRPTTTYEQYF
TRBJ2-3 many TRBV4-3 CASSPTGGIGDTQYF
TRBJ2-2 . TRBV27 CATLAGVGELFF
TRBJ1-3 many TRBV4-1 CASSQGDKYSGNTIYF
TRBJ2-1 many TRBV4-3 CASSLITYNEQFF
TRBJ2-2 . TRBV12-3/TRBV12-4 CASSLGQGMNTGELFF
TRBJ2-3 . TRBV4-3 CAGSQEIPSGSTDTQYF
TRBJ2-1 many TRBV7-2 CASSQGLAGGNEQFF
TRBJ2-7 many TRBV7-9 CASSYSETGVTYEQYF
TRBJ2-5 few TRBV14 CASSHKGAWETQYF
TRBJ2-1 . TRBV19 CASSIDTSRGSSHNEQFF
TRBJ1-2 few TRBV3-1 CASSQDPGHWGNYGYTF
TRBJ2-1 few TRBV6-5 CASRLGWDAGEQFF
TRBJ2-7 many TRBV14 CASSQGGLGEQYF
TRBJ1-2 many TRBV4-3 CASSQGSGSPRGYTF
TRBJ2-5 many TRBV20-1 CSARETGGRETQYF
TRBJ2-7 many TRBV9 CASSVWRDSYEQYF
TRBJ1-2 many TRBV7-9 CASSPPGGGNGYTF
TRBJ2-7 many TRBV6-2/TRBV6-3 CASSSRDGYEQYF
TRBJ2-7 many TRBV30 CAWSSLSYEQYF
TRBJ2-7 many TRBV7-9 CASSGAGGHEQYF
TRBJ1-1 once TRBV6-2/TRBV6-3 CASSYSGQGLSGTEAFF
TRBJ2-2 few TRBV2 CASRTSGENTGELFF
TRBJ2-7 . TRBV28 CAGSVDSYEQYF
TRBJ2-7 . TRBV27 CASRPSGYAVVYEQYF
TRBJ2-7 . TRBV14 CASSQSTGFSYEQYF
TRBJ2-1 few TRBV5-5 CASSITSHEQFF
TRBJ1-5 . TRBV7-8 CASSLEGHYSDQPQHF
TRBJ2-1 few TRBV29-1 CSVGVSGRNEQFF
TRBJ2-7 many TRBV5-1 CASSGGQGASYEQYF